The 20 T cell receptor beta chains listed next were all sequenced from one sample in a study of T cells in Graves' hyperthyroidism and ophthalmopathy. RNA transcripts yielded amplified TCR beta CDR3 regions. An initial round of RT-PCR targeting the TCR CDR3 relied on the HTBI primer set. MiXCR, run by TCRdb on the multiplex PCR reads, gives a single entry per CDR3 protein. Of about 560,000 distinct CDR3 sequences in the sample, 16% are singletons; the top ten hold about 17%. Sequencing used blood. The receptors come from a woman younger than 30 with Graves' hyperthyroidism.

This clonotype has only a few counts. The genes are TRBV27 and TRBJ2-1; 7 bases align to TRBD2. The CDR3 runs 15 residues. V was clipped by 5 bases and J by 7 bases; unmatched bases: 11. From germline, CDR1 is MNHEY and CDR2 SMNVEV (reference sequence). The CDR3 bases are TGTGCCAGCAGTCCCCGGGGTCCGGGGGGTAATGAGCAGTTCTTC. Translating it yields CASSPRGPGGNEQFF.

The chain recombines TRBV5-1 with TRBJ2-7; D is unclear. Germline V gene lookup returns CDR1 SGHRS and CDR2 YFSETQ. The CDR3 length is 13 residues. Trimming shortened V by 0 bases and J by 4 bases, and 8 bases separated the two germline ends. The CDR3 is CASSLESQYEQYF. In nucleotides, the CDR3 is TGCGCCAGCAGCTTGGAGTCACAGTACGAGCAGTACTTC.

The chain combines TRBV7-2 with TRBJ2-5, with D maybe TRBD2 (7 bases). Deletions cut 6 bases from V and 4 bases from J, with 12 bases between. The germline V gene has CDR1 SGHTA and CDR2 FQGNSA. The CDR3 spans 13 residues. The DNA of the CDR3 is TGTGCCAGCAGGGGGGGGGCCGCAGAGACCCAGTACTTC. The encoded protein is CASRGGAAETQYF.

This clonotype was counted between two and nine times. The chain carries TRBV27 and TRBJ2-2; the D is unclear. Trimming left V 8 bases short and J 2 bases short, with 15 bases between. Germline loops: CDR1 MNHEY, CDR2 SMNVEV (reference sequence). This CDR3 has 15 amino acids. The CDR3 DNA reads as TGTGCCAGCCTCCCCCAAACAGATAACACCGGGGAGCTGTTTTTT. It is translated as CASLPQTDNTGELFF.

This rearrangement joins TRBV10-2 to TRBJ2-2; tentative D call: TRBD2 (5 bases). V was pared by 6 bases and J by 5 bases, with 13 bases between. The germline CDR1 and CDR2 sequences are WSHSY and SAAADI. The CDR3 covers 14 residues. This CDR3 reads CASSADYPTGELFF. For the CDR3, the DNA is TGCGCCAGCAGCGCCGACTACCCAACCGGGGAGCTGTTTTTT.

This clonotype showed up many times. This chain joins TRBV10-2 and TRBJ1-2; 11 bases line up with TRBD1. With 5 bases clipped from V and 8 bases from J, the junction kept 4 bases outside the gene matches. Germline-derived CDR1 and CDR2 are WSHSY and SAAADI. There are 13 residues in the CDR3. CDR3 residues: CASSTRTGGGYTF. CDR3 DNA: TGCGCCAGCAGTACTAGGACAGGGGGCGGCTACACCTTC.

This clonotype was observed a handful of times. The V gene is TRBV29-1, the J gene TRBJ2-7; no firm D call. The germline V gene has CDR1 SQVTM and CDR2 ANQGSEA. The CDR3 is made up of 11 amino acids. V shed 6 bases and J shed 7 bases, with 13 bases lying between them. The CDR3 spells CSVPWAREQYF. CDR3 DNA sequence: TGCAGCGTCCCTTGGGCGAGGGAGCAGTACTTC.

The V gene is TRBV12-3 or TRBV12-4, the J gene TRBJ2-4, with 7 bases that match TRBD2. With 5 bases clipped from V and 4 bases from J, the junction kept 8 bases outside the gene matches. CDR3 size: 15 residues. The CDR3 loop reads CASSGRAAPKNIQYF. DNA for the CDR3: TGTGCCAGCAGTGGGAGGGCCGCTCCTAAAAACATTCAGTACTTC.

V is TRBV10-2 and J is TRBJ2-7; D possibly matches TRBD1 or TRBD2 (5 bases each). There are 14 residues in the CDR3. The germline gives CDR1 WSHSY, CDR2 SAAADI. V lost 4 bases, J lost 5 bases, and 15 bases lay in between. The CDR3 protein is CASSGREGVDEQYF. The CDR3 nucleotides are TGCGCCAGCAGTGGTCGGGAAGGGGTAGACGAGCAGTACTTC.

This clonotype was picked up many times. The chain recombines TRBV12-3 or TRBV12-4 with TRBJ1-6, with no clear D. The CDR3 has 14 residues. V was shortened by 1 base and J by 10 bases, with 11 bases between the two germline ends. CDR3 region: CASSLGQDSSPLHF. CDR3 DNA: TGTGCCAGCAGTTTAGGCCAGGATAGCTCACCCCTCCACTTT.

This clonotype turned up a few times. The gene calls are TRBV14 and TRBJ2-1, with D possibly being TRBD2 (5 bases). Per the germline V gene, CDR1 is SGHDN and CDR2 is FVKESK. The V and J ends lost 1 base and 9 bases respectively, with 10 bases between them. The CDR3 extends over 13 amino acids. CDR3: CASSQVSGIEQFF. Here the CDR3 DNA reads TGTGCCAGCAGCCAAGTATCGGGGATTGAGCAGTTCTTC.

The gene calls are TRBV7-2 and TRBJ1-2, with D hard to call. The CDR3 has 13 residues. The V gene's germline CDR1 is SGHTA and CDR2 FQGNSA. V was trimmed by 4 bases and J by 8 bases, leaving 14 bases between them. CDR3 sequence reads: CASSSASERGYTF. CDR3 bases: TGTGCCAGCAGCTCGGCCTCGGAACGGGGCTACACCTTC. The full variable domain, with the rest looked up from reference TRBV7-2 and TRBJ1-2, is GAGVSQSPSNKVTEKGKDVELRCDPISGHTALYWYRQSLGQGLEFLIYFQGNSAPDKSGLPSDRFSAERTGGSVSTLTIQRTQQEDSAVYLCASSSASERGYTFGSGTRLTVV.

This clonotype has more than one count but fewer than ten. The rearrangement uses TRBV7-9 and TRBJ2-5; 7 bases map to TRBD1. This CDR3 has 15 residues. The germline CDR1 and CDR2 sequences are SEHNR and FQNEAQ (reference sequence). With 5 bases clipped from V and 4 bases from J, the junction kept 10 bases outside the gene matches. CDR3 nucleotides: TGTGCCAGCAGCCAAGGACAGGATTTTCGAGAGACCCAGTACTTC. Translation: CASSQGQDFRETQYF.

In regard to this clonotype: Possible read error: a much larger clone is one base away. V gene TRBV24-1 combines with J gene TRBJ2-2; 10 bases align to TRBD1. The CDR3 contains 17 residues. Germline CDR1 is KGHDR and CDR2 is SFDVKD. CDR3 loop: CATSRRPDRGLTEELFF. CDR3 in DNA: TGTGCCACCAGTCGCCGCCCCGACAGGGGGCTCACCGAGGAGCTGTTTTTT.

The sample holds a few counts of this clonotype. The chain recombines TRBV19 with TRBJ2-7; TRBD1 is a possible D gene (5 bases). The CDR3 extends over 13 amino acids. V was cut by 7 bases and J by 4 bases, with 14 bases left in between. Germline V gene data show CDR1 as LNHDA and CDR2 as SQIVND (reference sequence). The CDR3 spells CASKGQGPYEQYF. In nucleotides, the CDR3 is TGTGCCAGTAAGGGCCAGGGCCCTTACGAGCAGTACTTC.

The J gene is TRBJ1-2, the V gene TRBV12-3 or TRBV12-4; 7 nucleotides agree with TRBD1. J was trimmed by 3 bases and V by 7 bases; bases with no gene match: 11. The CDR3 has 15 residues. The CDR3 DNA sequence: TGTGCCAGCAACCAAGGGACAGTATCGCACTATGGCTACACCTTC. Residues: CASNQGTVSHYGYTF.

In this sample, this clonotype turned up many times. The chain has TRBV28 and TRBJ1-1; D remains ambiguous. Germline V lookup: CDR1 MDHEN, CDR2 SYDVKM. The CDR3 has 13 residues. Trimming shortened V by 6 bases and J by 3 bases, and 11 bases separated the two germline ends. CDR3 amino acids: CASSLVSDTEAFF. CDR3 coding DNA: TGTGCCAGCAGCCTTGTATCGGACACTGAAGCTTTCTTT.

This clonotype was picked up many times. The chain links TRBV20-1 to TRBJ2-3; 10 bases match TRBD2. V shed 0 bases and J 3 bases; nucleotides not matched to a gene: 9. The germline gives CDR1 DFQATT, CDR2 SNEGSKA (reference sequence). The CDR3 is made up of 17 amino acids. CDR3 DNA sequence: TGCAGTGCTAGAGATGAGGGAGCGGGGGGGCCAACAGATACGCAGTATTTT. Translated, it gives CSARDEGAGGPTDTQYF.

There are many counts of this clonotype. V usage is TRBV2 and J usage is TRBJ2-7; TRBD1 matches 8 bases. Germline CDR1 SNHLY, CDR2 FYNNEI. CDR3 length equals 14 residues. The V segment lost 7 bases and the J segment 0 bases; nucleotides outside the gene matches: 5. CDR3 DNA: TGTGCCAGCAAGGCCAGGGGGCACTCCTACGAGCAGTACTTC. It is translated as CASKARGHSYEQYF.

Ten or more counts support this clonotype. The chain links TRBV3-1 to TRBJ1-6, with a possible D match to TRBD1 (6 bases). V lost 6 bases, J lost 0 bases, and 15 bases lay in between. From germline, CDR1 is LGHDT and CDR2 YNNKEL (reference sequence). This CDR3 contains 17 residues. The CDR3: CASRPPGANSYNSPLHF. CDR3 in DNA: TGTGCCAGCAGGCCACCAGGGGCGAACTCCTATAATTCACCCCTCCACTTT.